The 15 T cell receptor beta chains reported below all come from one sample, sequenced in a study of CD8+CD57+ T cells in acquired aplastic anemia. Template material for TCR beta VDJ and CDR3 profiling consisted of genomic DNA. TCRdb fed the reads into MiXCR, producing one record per CDR3 protein. The sample consists of about 41,000 distinct CDR3 sequences, 60% to 80% of them appearing once. Patients chosen for sequencing had CD8+CD57+ cells that had expanded, as shown by flow cytometry. Sequenced input: sorted CD4+, CD8+, or CD8+CD57+ T cells (not recorded which) from PBMCs. These receptors came from a human donor with aplastic anemia.

This clonotype was recorded at least ten times. The chain recombines TRBV14 with TRBJ1-3; D uncertain. The CDR3 length is 14 residues. CDR1 is SGHDN, CDR2 FVKESK, per germline. Trimming took off 4 bases at V and 4 bases at J, with 11 bases between the two ends. Written as DNA, the CDR3 is TGTGCCAGCAGCCCAAGCATGGCCGGAAACACCATATATTTT. This encodes CASSPSMAGNTIYF.

This chain uses TRBV19 with TRBJ2-1, with 7 bases matching TRBD1. CDR1 LNHDA and CDR2 SQIVND come from the germline V gene (reference sequence). Trimming at V came to 7 bases and at J to 8 bases, leaving 14 bases not matched to a gene. This CDR3 has 15 residues. The DNA for the CDR3 is TGTGCCAGTACCATCGGACAGGCAATCTGGGATGAGCAGTTCTTC. Its translation: CASTIGQAIWDEQFF.

This clonotype was counted at least ten times. V is TRBV6-1 and J is TRBJ1-5; D gene ambiguous. This CDR3 contains 15 residues. The V gene lost 8 bases and the J gene lost 4 bases, with 18 bases spanning the gap. Germline-derived CDR1 and CDR2 are MNHNS and SASEGT. CDR3 region: CASQELAYGNQPQHF. CDR3 DNA: TGTGCCAGCCAGGAGTTAGCGTATGGGAATCAGCCCCAGCATTTT.

The sample holds one count of this clonotype. V usage is TRBV20-1 and J usage is TRBJ1-2; D not certain. The CDR3 is made up of 16 amino acids. V was cut by 0 bases and J by 3 bases, with 17 bases left in between. CDR1 is DFQATT, CDR2 SNEGSKA, per germline (reference sequence). The CDR3 protein is CSARDSWAGIDYGYTF. The CDR3 DNA reads TGCAGTGCTAGAGATAGTTGGGCAGGAATAGACTATGGCTACACCTTC.

The J gene is TRBJ1-1, the V gene TRBV15, with D tentatively TRBD1 (6 bases). From germline, CDR1 is LNHNV and CDR2 YYDKDF (reference sequence). The V end was cut by 2 bases, the J end by 1 base, with 11 bases between. The CDR3 runs to 15 residues. The CDR3 spells CATSRTSTGNTEAFF. CDR3 DNA: TGTGCCACCAGCAGAACCTCGACAGGGAACACTGAAGCTTTCTTT.

The table lists this clonotype with many counts. The rearrangement links TRBV11-2 to TRBJ2-1, with D perhaps TRBD2 (5 bases). Trimming pared 5 bases from V and 7 bases from J, leaving 24 bases between. The germline CDR1 and CDR2 sequences are SGHAT and FQNNGV. The CDR3 has 17 residues. CDR3 sequence: CASSPANTGKGINEQFF. Here the CDR3 DNA reads TGTGCCAGCAGCCCCGCCAACACGGGAAAAGGGATTAATGAGCAGTTCTTC. The full variable domain, its missing parts supplied by reference TRBV11-2 and TRBJ2-1, is EAGVAQSPRYKIIEKRQSVAFWCNPISGHATLYWYQQILGQGPKLLIQFQNNGVVDDSQLPKDRFSAERLKGVDSTLKIQPAKLEDSAVYLCASSPANTGKGINEQFFGPGTRLTVL.

The chain uses TRBV20-1 and TRBJ1-2, with 11 bases fitting TRBD1. The CDR3 sequence is 14 residues long. V lost 6 bases to trimming and J lost 8 bases; unmatched junction nucleotides: 11. Germline values: CDR1 DFQATT, CDR2 SNEGSKA (reference sequence). The DNA of the CDR3 is TGCAGTGCCAACGGACAGGGGGCGCCTGGGGGCTACACCTTC. Translating gives CSANGQGAPGGYTF.

The rearrangement joins TRBV19 to TRBJ1-2, with 10 bases lining up with TRBD1. Unmatched junction bases numbered 11, after V lost 2 bases and J lost 8 bases. The CDR3 consists of 16 residues. Germline V lookup: CDR1 LNHDA, CDR2 SQIVND (reference sequence). In DNA, the CDR3 is TGTGCCAGTAGTATATTTGGGACAGGGGTTGATTTAGGCTACACCTTC. Translating gives CASSIFGTGVDLGYTF.

This clonotype has a handful of counts. V and J are TRBV2 and TRBJ2-1; maybe TRBD1 (5 bases). This CDR3 contains 13 residues. The V gene lost 8 bases and the J gene lost 5 bases, with 13 bases spanning the gap. Germline-derived CDR1 and CDR2 are SNHLY and FYNNEI. CDR3 coding DNA: TGTGCCAGCGGGGCAGAAGGGGACAATGAGCAGTTCTTC. Protein product: CASGAEGDNEQFF.

This clonotype was observed a few times. The chain links TRBV25-1 to TRBJ2-1; no firm D call. Trimming removed 5 bases at V and 3 bases at J, with 11 bases between. The CDR3 spans 14 residues. Germline CDR1 MGHDK, CDR2 SYGVNS. For the CDR3, the DNA is TGTGCCAGCAGTAGCCCGGGCGACTACAATGAGCAGTTCTTC. Translation gives CASSSPGDYNEQFF.

This sequence joins TRBV7-3 and TRBJ2-2, with 8 positions matching TRBD2. The germline gives CDR1 SGHTA, CDR2 FQGTGA. The CDR3 has 13 residues. With 5 bases clipped from V and 6 bases from J, the junction kept 2 bases outside the gene matches. CDR3 residues: CASSNGGAGELFF. DNA for the CDR3: TGTGCCAGCAGCAACGGGGGGGCCGGGGAGCTGTTTTTT. Complete variable domain (other parts from reference TRBV7-3 and TRBJ2-2): GAGVSQTPSNKVTEKGKYVELRCDPISGHTALYWYRQSLGQGPEFLIYFQGTGAADDSGLPNDRFFAVRPEGSVSTLKIQRTERGDSAVYLCASSNGGAGELFFGEGSRLTVL.

This clonotype was found many times. The chain uses TRBV5-6 and TRBJ2-2; D gene ambiguous. V lost 2 bases to trimming and J lost 6 bases, with 5 bases between them. CDR1 is SGHDT and CDR2 is YYEEEE in the germline V gene. The CDR3 totals 12 residues. The CDR3 reads CASSFYSGELFF. As DNA, the CDR3 is TGTGCCAGCAGCTTCTACTCCGGGGAGCTGTTTTTT.

This chain links TRBV6-1 with TRBJ1-2; 8 nucleotides match TRBD1. This CDR3 contains 13 residues. Germline-derived CDR1 and CDR2 are MNHNS and SASEGT. V shed 6 bases, J shed 7 bases, and the junction held 7 bases outside the gene matches. Here the CDR3 reads CASSQDRVGGYTF. DNA of the CDR3: TGTGCCAGCAGCCAGGACAGGGTTGGTGGCTACACCTTC.

This clonotype has a single count. V and J are TRBV2 and TRBJ2-1, with TRBD2 identical over 13 bases. The CDR3 runs to 12 residues. J gave up 14 bases and V 8 bases, and 6 bases lay outside the gene matches. Germline V gives CDR1 SNHLY, CDR2 FYNNEI. The CDR3 reads CASRRLAGGKFF. CDR3 coding DNA: TGTGCCAGCCGCCGACTAGCGGGGGGAAAGTTCTTC.

The genes are TRBV7-2 and TRBJ1-4, with D tentatively TRBD1 (6 bases). Deletions cut 6 bases from V and 5 bases from J, with 13 bases between. Germline-derived CDR1 and CDR2 are SGHTA and FQGNSA. CDR3 length equals 14 residues. CDR3 amino acids: CASRKGGWNEKLFF. The CDR3 region has the DNA TGTGCCAGCAGAAAAGGGGGTTGGAATGAAAAACTGTTTTTT.